Listed below are T cell receptor beta chains from one sample, sequenced in a study of regulatory T cells in long-lasting Graves disease. TCRdb processed the multiplex PCR reads anew with MiXCR; each CDR3 protein has one entry. The table includes some 600,000 distinct CDR3 sequences, approximately 16% detected once. These sequences were also reported in another study, on T cells in Graves' hyperthyroidism and ophthalmopathy.

The specimen was peripheral blood mononuclear cells (PBMCs), collected at new diagnosis, from a patient treated with antithyroid drugs. These receptors originate from a man aged 18-30 years with Graves disease. Each CDR3 is given with its conserved first and last residue. Fields, in order: clone size, J gene, D gene, V gene, CDR3 protein, CDR3 DNA. D genes are given only for firm matches. Rows give clone size only sometimes, using once, few, many, or a class for an expanded clone.

NA | TRBJ2-7 | TRBD1 | TRBV6-1 | CASSHAGGAFYEQYF | TGTGCCAGCAGTCACGCAGGGGGCGCTTTCTACGAGCAGTACTTC
many | TRBJ2-2 | TRBD1 | TRBV27 | CASSRGDRVTGELFF | TGTGCCAGCAGCCGAGGGGACAGGGTAACCGGGGAGCTGTTTTTT
NA | TRBJ2-1 | NA | TRBV18 | CASSPLSSRSRGGEQFF | TGTGCCAGCTCACCCCTTTCTTCGCGATCCAGGGGGGGTGAGCAGTTCTTC
many | TRBJ2-7 | NA | TRBV20-1 | CSARGMPGTYEQYF | TGCAGTGCTAGAGGAATGCCAGGGACCTACGAGCAGTACTTC
many | TRBJ2-7 | NA | TRBV30 | CAWSGDGYEQYF | TGTGCCTGGAGTGGGGACGGCTACGAGCAGTACTTC
few | TRBJ2-1 | NA | TRBV20-1 | CSARGRNNEQFF | TGCAGTGCTAGAGGCAGGAACAATGAGCAGTTCTTC
few | TRBJ2-1 | NA | TRBV6-2/TRBV6-3 | CASSTGGAETYNEQFF | TGTGCCAGCAGTACCGGGGGCGCGGAGACCTACAATGAGCAGTTCTTC
many | TRBJ1-4 | NA | TRBV5-1 | CASSLESRLGGEKLFF | TGCGCCAGCAGCTTGGAGTCCCGACTGGGTGGGGAAAAACTGTTTTTT
many | TRBJ2-5 | NA | TRBV29-1 | CSVARVEETQYF | TGCAGCGTTGCCCGGGTGGAAGAGACCCAGTACTTC
many | TRBJ2-3 | NA | TRBV30 | CAWSALEHTDTQYF | TGTGCCTGGAGTGCACTAGAACACACAGATACGCAGTATTTT
many | TRBJ2-7 | TRBD1 | TRBV20-1 | CSAWKPGQPYEQYF | TGCAGTGCGTGGAAGCCGGGACAGCCCTACGAGCAGTACTTC
NA | TRBJ1-5 | NA | TRBV30 | CAWSVGQPRHF | TGTGCCTGGAGTGTAGGTCAGCCCCGGCATTTT
NA | TRBJ1-2 | TRBD1 | TRBV7-2 | CASRLGTGRGHTF | TGTGCCAGCAGACTAGGGACAGGGCGCGGCCACACCTTC
once | TRBJ2-7 | NA | TRBV15 | CATSRPSRYEQYF | TGTGCCACCAGCAGACCATCCCGCTACGAGCAGTACTTC
NA | TRBJ2-7 | TRBD1 | TRBV29-1 | CSVSTGKRNEQYF | TGCAGCGTTTCGACAGGGAAGAGGAACGAGCAGTACTTC
many | TRBJ1-6 | NA | TRBV12-3/TRBV12-4 | CASSLGSNSPLHF | TGTGCCAGCAGTCTGGGATCTAATTCACCCCTCCACTTT
many | TRBJ2-7 | TRBD1 | TRBV12-3/TRBV12-4 | CASSFTPRGRDEQYF | TGTGCCAGCAGTTTTACTCCCAGGGGGCGGGACGAGCAGTACTTC
many | TRBJ2-5 | NA | TRBV11-2 | CASSLELGPERETQYF | TGTGCCAGCAGCTTAGAACTGGGACCCGAGCGGGAGACCCAGTACTTC
few | TRBJ1-3 | TRBD1 | TRBV6-1 | CASSTPGQGGNTIYF | TGTGCCAGCAGTACCCCGGGACAGGGTGGAAACACCATATATTTT
many | TRBJ2-5 | NA | TRBV6-1 | CASSYFGEGGQETQYF | TGTGCCAGCAGTTATTTTGGGGAGGGGGGGCAAGAGACCCAGTACTTC
few | TRBJ2-2 | NA | TRBV29-1 | CSVPREHTGELFF | TGCAGCGTACCGAGGGAACACACCGGGGAGCTGTTTTTT
many | TRBJ2-7 | NA | TRBV5-1 | CASSEPGLSYEQYF | TGCGCCAGCAGCGAACCGGGGCTTTCCTACGAGCAGTACTTC
NA | TRBJ1-2 | NA | TRBV5-1 | CASSWTKNYGYTF | TGTGCCAGCAGCTGGACGAAAAACTATGGCTACACCTTC
few | TRBJ1-3 | NA | TRBV28 | CASSLSAASGNTIYF | TGTGCCAGCAGTTTATCGGCAGCCTCTGGAAACACCATATATTTT
NA | TRBJ1-2 | NA | TRBV20-1 | CSARLLGQEGNYGYTF | TGCAGTGCTAGACTCCTCGGCCAGGAAGGGAACTATGGCTACACCTTC
NA | TRBJ1-5 | NA | TRBV3-1 | CASSQDFSGGIDFQHF | TGTGCCAGCAGCCAAGATTTTTCGGGAGGGATAGACTTCCAGCATTTT
many | TRBJ2-5 | NA | TRBV28 | CATGWGAETQYF | TGTGCCACAGGGTGGGGGGCGGAGACCCAGTACTTC
many | TRBJ2-1 | NA | TRBV6-1 | CASRTIALYNEQFF | TGTGCCAGCAGGACGATCGCCCTCTACAATGAGCAGTTCTTC
many | TRBJ2-7 | TRBD1 | TRBV10-3 | CAINRGHSYEQYF | TGTGCCATTAACAGGGGGCACTCCTACGAGCAGTACTTC
NA | TRBJ2-1 | TRBD2 | TRBV4-1 | CASSWREGGNEQFF | TGCGCCAGCAGTTGGCGGGAGGGCGGAAATGAGCAGTTCTTC
many | TRBJ2-7 | NA | TRBV6-5 | CASSYSAGQTYEQYF | TGTGCCAGCAGTTACTCGGCGGGACAGACCTACGAGCAGTACTTC
NA | TRBJ2-1 | NA | TRBV12-3/TRBV12-4 | CASSLSAPSIEQFF | TGTGCCAGCAGTTTATCAGCACCGTCTATTGAGCAGTTCTTC
many | TRBJ2-2 | NA | TRBV30 | CAWGAGSKLFF | TGTGCCTGGGGCGCCGGGAGTAAGCTGTTTTTT
few | TRBJ1-3 | NA | TRBV6-5 | CASSYQDSSGNTIYF | TGTGCCAGCAGTTACCAGGACAGCTCTGGAAACACCATATATTTT
NA | TRBJ1-1 | NA | TRBV14 | CASSQDPDGEAFF | TGTGCCAGCAGCCAAGATCCCGACGGTGAAGCTTTCTTT
many | TRBJ2-7 | TRBD2 | TRBV11-2 | CASRLAGGDYEQYF | TGTGCCAGCAGACTAGCGGGAGGTGACTACGAGCAGTACTTC
many | TRBJ2-4 | TRBD2 | TRBV12-5 | CASGLVSGTSGLATRQYF | TGTGCTAGTGGTTTGGTAAGTGGGACTAGCGGACTAGCCACACGTCAGTACTTC
NA | TRBJ1-5 | TRBD1 | TRBV18 | CASSPDRVYGNQPQHF | TGTGCCAGCTCACCGGACAGGGTTTATGGCAATCAGCCCCAGCATTTT
many | TRBJ1-1 | NA | TRBV2 | CASSEIGGPEAFF | TGTGCCAGCAGTGAAATTGGCGGGCCTGAAGCTTTCTTT
few | TRBJ1-5 | NA | TRBV19 | CASSTRPDQPQHF | TGTGCCAGTAGTACCCGACCAGATCAGCCCCAGCATTTT
few | TRBJ2-3 | TRBD2 | TRBV6-2/TRBV6-3 | CASSYPPGGRDTQYF | TGTGCCAGCAGTTACCCACCCGGGGGGAGAGATACGCAGTATTTT
few | TRBJ2-1 | NA | TRBV4-1 | CASSQDVLDREQFF | TGCGCCAGCAGCCAAGACGTCCTAGATCGGGAGCAGTTCTTC
many | TRBJ1-1 | NA | TRBV11-2 | CASSLRPANTEAFF | TGTGCCAGCAGCTTACGCCCGGCGAACACTGAAGCTTTCTTT
few | TRBJ2-5 | TRBD2 | TRBV30 | CAWRLAGGQTQYF | TGTGCCTGGCGACTAGCGGGAGGCCAGACCCAGTACTTC
many | TRBJ2-5 | TRBD1 | TRBV2 | CASSPGQGKTQYF | TGTGCCAGCAGTCCAGGACAGGGAAAGACCCAGTACTTC
many | TRBJ1-1 | NA | TRBV11-2 | CASRPTSGTEAFF | TGTGCCAGCAGGCCAACCTCGGGCACTGAAGCTTTCTTT
many | TRBJ2-3 | NA | TRBV5-1 | CASSLAARNTDTQYF | TGCGCCAGCAGCTTAGCGGCCAGAAACACAGATACGCAGTATTTT
NA | TRBJ2-1 | TRBD2 | TRBV7-9 | CASSLESAGGPYEQFF | TGTGCCAGCAGCTTAGAGTCGGCGGGAGGGCCGTATGAGCAGTTCTTC
many | TRBJ2-3 | NA | TRBV6-1 | CASGPFSPFTDTQYF | TGTGCCAGCGGGCCTTTTTCCCCTTTCACAGATACGCAGTATTTT
few | TRBJ2-5 | TRBD2 | TRBV20-1 | CSARDSGSGQETQYF | TGCAGTGCTAGAGATAGCGGGAGCGGCCAAGAGACCCAGTACTTC
many | TRBJ2-5 | NA | TRBV20-1 | CSAWDFQETQYF | TGCAGTGCTTGGGACTTCCAAGAGACCCAGTACTTC
many | TRBJ2-5 | NA | TRBV12-3/TRBV12-4 | CASSFGKRETQYF | TGTGCCAGCAGTTTCGGGAAGAGGGAGACCCAGTACTTC
NA | TRBJ2-5 | TRBD2 | TRBV2 | CASSPGTSIQETQYF | TGTGCCAGCAGTCCCGGGACTAGCATCCAAGAGACCCAGTACTTC
NA | TRBJ2-5 | NA | TRBV5-1 | CATTPTGGQETQYF | TGCGCCACCACGCCCACCGGGGGCCAAGAGACCCAGTACTTC
NA | TRBJ2-5 | NA | TRBV7-6 | CASSLARSQSEETQYF | TGTGCCAGCAGCTTAGCGCGGTCACAGTCTGAAGAGACCCAGTACTTC